These 12 T cell receptor beta chains originate from one sample sequenced in a study of cytomegalovirus exposure and HLA in healthy donors. PCR was performed using 60 Vbeta and 13 Jbeta primers. Produced via immunoSEQ multiplex PCR; TCRdb's table is partial and in-frame only. This sample carries about 170,000 clones, 75% to 85% of them seen once, and the ten largest clones take around 0.71%. Sequencing input: PBMCs. Receptors were obtained from a female donor in good health and CMV-seronegative.

This chain joins TRBV11-2 and TRBJ1-2; D remains ambiguous. Trimming stripped 2 bases from V and 0 bases from J, with 10 bases between. The CDR3 is 15 residues long. Germline loops: CDR1 SGHAT, CDR2 FQNNGV. CDR3 protein: CASSLFHSSNYGYTF. The CDR3 coding sequence is TGTGCCAGCAGCTTATTCCACAGTTCTAACTATGGCTACACCTTC.

The rearrangement uses TRBV27 and TRBJ2-1; 10 bases align to TRBD2. V was pared by 2 bases and J by 4 bases, with 8 bases of the junction left unmatched. The CDR3 loop spans 17 amino acids. Germline CDR1 reads MNHEY; CDR2 reads SMNVEV (reference sequence). The CDR3: CASSLKAGGPMYNEQFF. CDR3 DNA sequence: TGTGCCAGCAGTTTAAAAGCGGGGGGGCCTATGTACAATGAGCAGTTCTTC.

V gene TRBV7-2 combines with J gene TRBJ2-7; no clear D. Trimming removed 4 bases at V and 2 bases at J, with 15 bases between. The CDR3 has 15 amino acids. The germline V gene encodes CDR1 SGHTA and CDR2 FQGNSA. In nucleotides, the CDR3 is TGTGCCAGCAGCTCGCCATACAGAAATCCCTACGAGCAGTACTTC. Translated: CASSSPYRNPYEQYF.

This clone was counted between two and nine times. This sequence joins TRBV7-2 and TRBJ2-5, with 7 bases identical to TRBD2. J was trimmed by 2 bases and V by 5 bases; bases with no gene match: 8. The length of the CDR3 is 15 residues. Looked up from germline, CDR1 is SGHTA and CDR2 is FQGNSA. As DNA, the CDR3 is TGTGCCAGCAGCATGGGCGGGGGTATACAAGAGACCCAGTACTTC. Translating it yields CASSMGGGIQETQYF.

A few counts support this clone. The chain is built from TRBV30 and TRBJ1-3; 9 nucleotides match TRBD1. CDR3 length: 13 amino acids. J lost 3 bases, V lost 4 bases, and 1 base had no gene match. Germline V lookup: CDR1 GTSNPN, CDR2 SVGIG (reference sequence). CDR3 amino acids: CAWNRGLGNTIYF. The CDR3 DNA reads as TGTGCCTGGAACAGGGGGCTTGGAAACACCATATATTTT.

The chain uses TRBV5-1 and TRBJ1-1; tentatively, D is TRBD1 (5 bases). CDR1 and CDR2 from the germline V gene are SGHRS and YFSETQ. This CDR3 is 15 amino acids long. V lost 5 bases, J lost 3 bases, and 17 bases lay in between. CDR3 amino acids: CASRPMGGVDTEAFF. The DNA of the CDR3 is TGCGCCAGCAGACCCATGGGAGGGGTTGACACTGAAGCTTTCTTT.

V gene TRBV4-1 combines with J gene TRBJ2-2, with D perhaps TRBD2 (6 bases). This CDR3 has 17 residues. Trimming pared 4 bases from V and 4 bases from J, leaving 19 bases between. Germline V gene lookup returns CDR1 MGHRA and CDR2 YSYEKL. The CDR3 sequence is CASSRPVGRRGTGELFF. In DNA, the CDR3 is TGCGCCAGCAGCCGCCCCGTGGGGAGGAGAGGCACCGGGGAGCTGTTTTTT.

This chain links TRBV18 with TRBJ1-2; TRBD1 aligns across 7 bases. The V gene end was trimmed by 5 bases and the J gene end by 4 bases; junction bases not matched to a gene: 7. The CDR3 loop spans 14 amino acids. Germline CDR1 is KGHSH and CDR2 is LQKENI. CDR3 in amino acids: CASSSDRSSYGYTF. CDR3 coding DNA: TGTGCCAGCTCATCGGACAGGTCCTCCTATGGCTACACCTTC.

This clone was seen a handful of times. V usage is TRBV9 and J usage is TRBJ2-1, with 10 bases that match TRBD2. V gave up 0 bases and J gave up 5 bases; unmatched junction bases: 2. This CDR3 spans 15 amino acids. Germline V gives CDR1 SGDLS, CDR2 YYNGEE. CDR3 bases: TGTGCCAGCAGCGTAGGACTAGCGGGTAACAATGAGCAGTTCTTC. Translated: CASSVGLAGNNEQFF.

The sample holds one count of this clone. CDR3 sequence: CASSMIAGASYNEQFF. Written as DNA, the CDR3 is TGTGCCAGTAGTATGATTGCGGGGGCCTCCTACAATGAGCAGTTCTTC. V gene TRBV19 combines with J gene TRBJ2-1; tentative D call: TRBD2 (7 bases). Trimming stripped 3 bases from V and 0 bases from J, with 12 bases between. CDR3 length: 16 residues. CDR1 LNHDA and CDR2 SQIVND come from the germline V gene (reference sequence).

V usage is TRBV5-4 and J usage is TRBJ2-5; perhaps TRBD2 as D (6 bases). The V and J ends lost 4 bases and 5 bases respectively, with 9 bases between them. CDR1 and CDR2 from the germline V gene are SGHNT and YYREEE (reference sequence). This CDR3 is built from 12 residues. CDR3 DNA sequence: TGTGCCAGCAGCCGCCGGGGGGAGACCCAGTACTTC. Translating gives CASSRRGETQYF.

The J gene is TRBJ2-2, the V gene TRBV7-3; TRBD2 aligns across 7 bases. The germline CDR1 and CDR2 sequences are SGHTA and FQGTGA. V was clipped by 5 bases and J by 8 bases; unmatched bases: 2. The CDR3 length is 12 residues. The CDR3 sequence is CASSPGRGELFF. CDR3 coding DNA: TGTGCCAGCAGCCCCGGGAGGGGGGAGCTGTTTTTT.